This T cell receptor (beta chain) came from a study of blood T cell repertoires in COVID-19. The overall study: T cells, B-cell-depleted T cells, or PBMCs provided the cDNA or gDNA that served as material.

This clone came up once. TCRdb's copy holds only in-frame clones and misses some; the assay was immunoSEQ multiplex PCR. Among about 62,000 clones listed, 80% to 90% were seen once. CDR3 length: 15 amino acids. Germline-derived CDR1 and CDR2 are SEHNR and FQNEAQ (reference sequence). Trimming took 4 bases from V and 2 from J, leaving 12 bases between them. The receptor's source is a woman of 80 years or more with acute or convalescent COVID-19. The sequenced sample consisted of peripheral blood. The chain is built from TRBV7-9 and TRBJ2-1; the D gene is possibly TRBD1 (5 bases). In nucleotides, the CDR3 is TGTGCCAGCAGCTCCGACAGCCTAACCTACAATGAGCAGTTCTTC. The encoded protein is CASSSDSLTYNEQFF. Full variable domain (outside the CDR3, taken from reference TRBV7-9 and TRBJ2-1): DTGVSQNPRHKITKRGQNVTFRCDPISEHNRLYWYRQTLGQGPEFLTYFQNEAQLEKSRLLSDRFSAERPKGSFSTLEIQRTEQGDSAMYLCASSSDSLTYNEQFFGPGTRLTVL.